This entry concerns a single T cell receptor beta chain. This sample stems from a study of T and B cells in COVID-19 patients. Each TRB amplification used roughly 220-550 ng of genomic DNA from blood. Multiplex PCR with BIOMED2 TRB-A/B primer pools amplified TRB rearrangements. Using its own MiXCR run on the multiplex PCR reads, TCRdb lists one record per CDR3 protein. The table records 8,000 to 10,000 distinct CDR3 sequences, approximately 30% of them present only once. Germline CDR1 MNHEY, CDR2 SVGAGI. Trimming cost V 5 bases and J 6 bases, with 14 bases left between them. The CDR3 spans 14 residues.

Sample: blood. J is TRBJ2-1 and V is TRBV6-5, with TRBD1 as a possible D gene (7 bases). The source is a human donor with active COVID-19. CDR3 residues: CASSQSGGTNEQFF. The CDR3 nucleotides are TGTGCCAGCAGTCAATCAGGGGGGACCAATGAGCAGTTCTTC.